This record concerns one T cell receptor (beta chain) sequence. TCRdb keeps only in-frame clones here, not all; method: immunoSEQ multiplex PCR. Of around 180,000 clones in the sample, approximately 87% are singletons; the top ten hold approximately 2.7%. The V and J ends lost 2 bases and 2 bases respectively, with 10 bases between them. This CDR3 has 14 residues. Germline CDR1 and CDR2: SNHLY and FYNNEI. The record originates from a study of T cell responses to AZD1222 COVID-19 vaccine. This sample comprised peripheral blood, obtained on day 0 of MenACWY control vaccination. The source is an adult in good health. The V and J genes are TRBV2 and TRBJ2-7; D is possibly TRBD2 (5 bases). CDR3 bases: TGTGCCAGCAGTGAAACTAGAAATGCCTACGAGCAGTACTTC. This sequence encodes CASSETRNAYEQYF.